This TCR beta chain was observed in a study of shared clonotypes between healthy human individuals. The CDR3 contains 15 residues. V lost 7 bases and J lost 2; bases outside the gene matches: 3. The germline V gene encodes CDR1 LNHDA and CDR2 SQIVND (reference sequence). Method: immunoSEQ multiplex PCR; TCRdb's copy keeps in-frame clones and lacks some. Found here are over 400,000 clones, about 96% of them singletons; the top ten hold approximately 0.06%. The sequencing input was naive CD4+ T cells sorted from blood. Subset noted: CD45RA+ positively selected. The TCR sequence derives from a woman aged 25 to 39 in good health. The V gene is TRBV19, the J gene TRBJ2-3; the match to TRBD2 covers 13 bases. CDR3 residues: CASTTSGRSTDTQYF. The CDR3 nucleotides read TGTGCCAGTACGACTAGCGGGAGGTCCACAGATACGCAGTATTTT.